The T cell receptor beta chain under discussion was sequenced for a study of naive and memory T cell subsets. In this sample, this clonotype turned up a few times. Its antigen is unknown. An equimolar mix of two oligonucleotides served as the beta constant-region primer for TRBC1 and TRBC2. The ligated cDNA underwent four PCR rounds using SP2 and nested alpha and beta constant-region primers. TCRdb re-derived calls from the UMI-ligation and nested PCR reads in MiXCR, one entry per CDR3 protein. Among around 130,000 distinct CDR3 sequences, around 35% were seen once, and the ten largest hold approximately 0.9%. General observations from the study: In CD4 and CD8 cells, diversity dropped from naive through EMRA.

Per the germline V gene, CDR1 is MDHEN and CDR2 is SYDVKM. V shed 6 bases and J 7 bases; nucleotides not matched to a gene: 11. The CDR3 is 15 amino acids. This TCR came from a human donor in good health. Sequencing used central memory CD4+ T cells from blood. The chain recombines TRBV28 with TRBJ2-7; 11 positions match TRBD2. CDR3 residues: CASSDGASGRSEQYF. CDR3 DNA sequence: TGTGCCAGCAGCGACGGGGCTAGCGGGAGGTCTGAGCAGTACTTC.